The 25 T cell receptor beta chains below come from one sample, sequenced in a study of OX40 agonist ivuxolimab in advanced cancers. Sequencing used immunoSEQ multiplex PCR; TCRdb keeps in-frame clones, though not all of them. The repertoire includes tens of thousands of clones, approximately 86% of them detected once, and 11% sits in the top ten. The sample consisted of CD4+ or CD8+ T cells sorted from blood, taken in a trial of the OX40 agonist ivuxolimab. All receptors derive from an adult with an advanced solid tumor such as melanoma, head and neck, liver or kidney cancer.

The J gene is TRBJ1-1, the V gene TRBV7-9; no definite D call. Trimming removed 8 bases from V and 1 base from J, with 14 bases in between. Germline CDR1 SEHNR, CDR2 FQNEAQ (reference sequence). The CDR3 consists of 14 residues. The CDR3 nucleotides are TGTGCCAGCTCACCCATGTTTCCGAACACTGAAGCTTTCTTT. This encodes CASSPMFPNTEAFF.

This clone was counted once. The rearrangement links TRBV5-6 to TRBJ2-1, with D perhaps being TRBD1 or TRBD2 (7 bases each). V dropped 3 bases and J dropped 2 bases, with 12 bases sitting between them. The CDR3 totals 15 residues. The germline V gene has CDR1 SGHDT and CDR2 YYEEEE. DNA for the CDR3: TGTGCCAGCAGCTCAGGGGGGGCCCCCTACAATGAGCAGTTCTTC. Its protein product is CASSSGGAPYNEQFF.

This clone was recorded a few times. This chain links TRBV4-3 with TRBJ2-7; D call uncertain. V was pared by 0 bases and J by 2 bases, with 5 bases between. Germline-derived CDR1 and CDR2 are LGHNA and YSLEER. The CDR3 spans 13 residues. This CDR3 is CASSQDGTYEQYF. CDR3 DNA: TGCGCCAGCAGCCAAGATGGAACCTACGAGCAGTACTTC.

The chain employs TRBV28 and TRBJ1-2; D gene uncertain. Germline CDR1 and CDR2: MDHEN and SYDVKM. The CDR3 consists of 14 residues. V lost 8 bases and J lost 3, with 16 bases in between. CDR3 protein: CASCPAGVYYGYTF. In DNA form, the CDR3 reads TGTGCCAGCTGCCCCGCTGGGGTATACTATGGCTACACCTTC.

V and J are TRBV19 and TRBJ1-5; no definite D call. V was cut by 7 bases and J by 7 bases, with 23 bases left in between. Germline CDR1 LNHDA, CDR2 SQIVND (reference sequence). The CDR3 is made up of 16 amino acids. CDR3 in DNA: TGTGCCAGTACCTACCCGGGTGGGCCACACCCGCAGCCCCAGCATTTT. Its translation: CASTYPGGPHPQPQHF.

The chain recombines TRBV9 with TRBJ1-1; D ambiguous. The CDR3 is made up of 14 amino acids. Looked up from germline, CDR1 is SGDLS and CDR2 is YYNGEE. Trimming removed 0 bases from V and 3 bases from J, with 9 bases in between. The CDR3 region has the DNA TGTGCCAGCAGCGTAGAGAGCCAAGACACTGAAGCTTTCTTT. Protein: CASSVESQDTEAFF.

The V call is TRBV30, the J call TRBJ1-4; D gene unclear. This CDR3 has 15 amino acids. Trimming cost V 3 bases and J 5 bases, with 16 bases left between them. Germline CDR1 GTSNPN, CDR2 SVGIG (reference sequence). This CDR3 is CAWSLTEEWNEKLFF. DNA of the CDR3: TGTGCCTGGAGCCTCACAGAGGAATGGAATGAAAAACTGTTTTTT.

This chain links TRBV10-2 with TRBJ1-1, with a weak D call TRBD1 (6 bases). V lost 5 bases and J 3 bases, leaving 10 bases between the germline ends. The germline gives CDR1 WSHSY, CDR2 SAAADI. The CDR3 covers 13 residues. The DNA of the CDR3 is TGCGCCAGCAGTTCCACAGGGTACACTGAAGCTTTCTTT. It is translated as CASSSTGYTEAFF.

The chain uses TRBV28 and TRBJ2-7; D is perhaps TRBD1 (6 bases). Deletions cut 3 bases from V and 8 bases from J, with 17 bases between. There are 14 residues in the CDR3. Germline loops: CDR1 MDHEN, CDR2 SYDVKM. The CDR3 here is CASSLGPETGKQYV. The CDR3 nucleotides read TGTGCCAGCAGTTTGGGTCCCGAAACAGGGAAGCAGTACGTC.

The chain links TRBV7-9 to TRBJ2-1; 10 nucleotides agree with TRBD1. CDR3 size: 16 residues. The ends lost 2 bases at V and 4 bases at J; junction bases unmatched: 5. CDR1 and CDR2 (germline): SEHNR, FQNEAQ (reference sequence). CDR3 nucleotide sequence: TGTGCCAGCAGCTTACCGGGACAGGGGCCTTACAATGAGCAGTTCTTC. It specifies CASSLPGQGPYNEQFF.

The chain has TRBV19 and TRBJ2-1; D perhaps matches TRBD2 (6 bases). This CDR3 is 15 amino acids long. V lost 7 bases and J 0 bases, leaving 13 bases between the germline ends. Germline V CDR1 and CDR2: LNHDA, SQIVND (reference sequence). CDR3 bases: TGTGCCAGTACCTTCCGGGACTCCTCCTACAATGAGCAGTTCTTC. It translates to CASTFRDSSYNEQFF.

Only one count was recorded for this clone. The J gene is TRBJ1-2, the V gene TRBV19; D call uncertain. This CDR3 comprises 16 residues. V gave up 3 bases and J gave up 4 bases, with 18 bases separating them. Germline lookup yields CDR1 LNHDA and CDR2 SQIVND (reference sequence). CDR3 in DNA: TGTGCCAGTAGTATTACCACACAGATTATCGCCTATGGCTACACCTTC. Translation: CASSITTQIIAYGYTF.

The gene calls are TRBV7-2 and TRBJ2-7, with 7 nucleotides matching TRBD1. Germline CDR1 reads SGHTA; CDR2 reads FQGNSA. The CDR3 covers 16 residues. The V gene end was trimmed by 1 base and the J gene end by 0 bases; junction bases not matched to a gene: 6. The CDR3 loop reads CASSLVAGTASYEQYF. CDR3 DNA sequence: TGTGCCAGCAGCTTAGTCGCCGGGACAGCCTCCTACGAGCAGTACTTC.

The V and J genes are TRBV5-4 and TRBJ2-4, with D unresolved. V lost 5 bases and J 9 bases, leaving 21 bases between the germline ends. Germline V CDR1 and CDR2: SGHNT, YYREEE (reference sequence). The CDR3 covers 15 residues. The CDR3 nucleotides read TGTGCCAGCAGTATTGAAGCTAGGACCAAGGGCATTCAGTACTTC. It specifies CASSIEARTKGIQYF.

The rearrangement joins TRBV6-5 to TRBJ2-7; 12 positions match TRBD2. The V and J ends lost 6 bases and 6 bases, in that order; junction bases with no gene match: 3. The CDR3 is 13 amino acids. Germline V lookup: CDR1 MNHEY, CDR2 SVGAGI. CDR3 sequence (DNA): TGTGCCAGCAGCTTGACTAGCGGGAGCGAGCAGTACTTC. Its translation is CASSLTSGSEQYF.

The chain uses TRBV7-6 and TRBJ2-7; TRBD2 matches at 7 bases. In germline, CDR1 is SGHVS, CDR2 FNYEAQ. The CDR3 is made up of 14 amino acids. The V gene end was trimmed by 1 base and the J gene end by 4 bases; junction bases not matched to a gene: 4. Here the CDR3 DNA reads TGTGCCAGCAGCTTAGGACGGGGGGATTACGAGCAGTACGTC. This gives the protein CASSLGRGDYEQYV.

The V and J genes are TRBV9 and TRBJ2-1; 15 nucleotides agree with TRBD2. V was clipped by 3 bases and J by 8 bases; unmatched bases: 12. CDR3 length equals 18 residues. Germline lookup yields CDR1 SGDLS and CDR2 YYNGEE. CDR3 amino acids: CASSAEGLAGGPGDEQFF. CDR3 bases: TGTGCCAGCAGCGCCGAAGGACTAGCGGGAGGGCCGGGGGATGAGCAGTTCTTC.

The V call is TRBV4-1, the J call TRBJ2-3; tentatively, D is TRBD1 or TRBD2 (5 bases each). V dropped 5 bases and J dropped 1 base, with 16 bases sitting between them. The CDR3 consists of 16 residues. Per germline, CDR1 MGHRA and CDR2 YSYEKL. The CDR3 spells CASSFGTSRGTDTQYF. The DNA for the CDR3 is TGCGCCAGCAGCTTCGGGACCAGCCGGGGCACAGATACGCAGTATTTT.

Here the CDR3 DNA reads TGTGCCAGCAGTGAAGAGGCTAGCGGGAGCCTAGGGACCGGGGAGCTGTTTTTT. Amino acid sequence: CASSEEASGSLGTGELFF. This sequence joins TRBV2 and TRBJ2-2; 10 bases are shared with TRBD2. With 1 base clipped from V and 5 bases from J, the junction kept 10 bases outside the gene matches. This CDR3 region has 18 residues. From germline, CDR1 is SNHLY and CDR2 FYNNEI.

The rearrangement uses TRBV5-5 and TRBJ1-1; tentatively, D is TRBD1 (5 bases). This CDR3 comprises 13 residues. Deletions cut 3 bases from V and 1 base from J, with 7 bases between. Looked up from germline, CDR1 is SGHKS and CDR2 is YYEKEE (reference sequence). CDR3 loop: CASSWDQNTEAFF. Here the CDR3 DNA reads TGTGCCAGCAGCTGGGACCAGAACACTGAAGCTTTCTTT.

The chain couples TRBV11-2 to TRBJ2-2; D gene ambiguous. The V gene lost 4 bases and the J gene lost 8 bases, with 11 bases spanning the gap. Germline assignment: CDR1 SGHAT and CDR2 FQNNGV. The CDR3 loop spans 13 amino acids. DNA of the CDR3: TGTGCCAGCAGCTACGTAGGGCAGGGGGAGCTGTTTTTT. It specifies CASSYVGQGELFF.

As DNA, the CDR3 is TGTGCCAGCAGCCTCATGATGGGGGTAGAGAGAGAGACCCAGTACTTC. Its translation is CASSLMMGVERETQYF. The J gene is TRBJ2-5, the V gene TRBV27; D tentatively reads TRBD1 or TRBD2 (5 bases each). V lost 6 bases to trimming and J lost 4 bases, with 21 bases between them. CDR1 is MNHEY, CDR2 SMNVEV, per germline (reference sequence). This CDR3 has 16 amino acids.

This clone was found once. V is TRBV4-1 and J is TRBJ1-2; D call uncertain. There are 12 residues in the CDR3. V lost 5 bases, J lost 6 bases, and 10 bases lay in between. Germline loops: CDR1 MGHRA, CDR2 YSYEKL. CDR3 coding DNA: TGCGCCAGCAGCGCCGACGCGAATGGCTACACCTTC. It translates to CASSADANGYTF.

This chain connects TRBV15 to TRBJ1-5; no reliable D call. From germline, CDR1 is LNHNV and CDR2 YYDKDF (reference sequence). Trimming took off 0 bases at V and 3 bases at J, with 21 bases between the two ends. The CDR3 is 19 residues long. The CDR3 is CATSRDPPGIWALNQPQHF. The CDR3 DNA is TGTGCCACCAGCAGAGACCCCCCGGGGATCTGGGCCCTCAATCAGCCCCAGCATTTT.

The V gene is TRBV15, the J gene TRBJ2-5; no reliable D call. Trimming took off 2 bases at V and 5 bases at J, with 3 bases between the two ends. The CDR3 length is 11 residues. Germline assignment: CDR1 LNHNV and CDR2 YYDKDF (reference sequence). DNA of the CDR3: TGTGCCACCAGCAGACGGGAGACCCAGTACTTC. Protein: CATSRRETQYF.